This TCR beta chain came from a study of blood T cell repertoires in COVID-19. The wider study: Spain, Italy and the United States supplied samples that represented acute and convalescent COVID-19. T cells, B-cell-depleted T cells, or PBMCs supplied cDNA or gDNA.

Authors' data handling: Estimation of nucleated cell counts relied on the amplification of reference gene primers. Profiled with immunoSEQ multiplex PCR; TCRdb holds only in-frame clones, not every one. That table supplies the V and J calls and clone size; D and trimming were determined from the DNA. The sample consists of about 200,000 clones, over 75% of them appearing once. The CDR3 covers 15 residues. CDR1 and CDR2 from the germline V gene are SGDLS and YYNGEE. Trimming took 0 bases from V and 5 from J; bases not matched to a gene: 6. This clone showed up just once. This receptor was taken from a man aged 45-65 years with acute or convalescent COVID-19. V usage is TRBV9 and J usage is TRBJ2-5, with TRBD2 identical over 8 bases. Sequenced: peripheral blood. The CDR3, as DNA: TGTGCCAGCAGCGTAGCGGGAGGGCCGGGGGAGACCCAGTACTTC. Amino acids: CASSVAGGPGETQYF.